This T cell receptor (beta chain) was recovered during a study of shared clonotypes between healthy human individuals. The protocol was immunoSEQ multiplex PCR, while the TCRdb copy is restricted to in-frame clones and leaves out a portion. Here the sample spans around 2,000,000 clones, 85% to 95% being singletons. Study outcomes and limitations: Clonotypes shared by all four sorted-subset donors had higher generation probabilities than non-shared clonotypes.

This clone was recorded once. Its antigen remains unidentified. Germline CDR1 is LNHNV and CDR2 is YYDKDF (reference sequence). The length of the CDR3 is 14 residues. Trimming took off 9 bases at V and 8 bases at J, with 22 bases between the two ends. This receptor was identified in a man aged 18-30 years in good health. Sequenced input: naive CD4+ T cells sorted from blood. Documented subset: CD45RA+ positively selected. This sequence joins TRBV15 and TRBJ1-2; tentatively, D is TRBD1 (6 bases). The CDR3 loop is CATVKGGTKGGYTF. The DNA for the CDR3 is TGTGCCACTGTCAAGGGGGGCACGAAAGGAGGCTACACCTTC.